This T cell receptor (beta chain) was captured by sequencing in a study of shared clonotypes between healthy human individuals. Study observations and caveats: A few donors held about 5% of naive CD4 clonotypes in common. Non-shared clonotypes displayed generation probabilities falling below those of clonotypes present in all four donors.

The protocol was immunoSEQ multiplex PCR, while the TCRdb copy is restricted to in-frame clones and leaves out a portion. The data contain about 1.4 million clones, more than 95% of them singletons. CD4+ cells were split into CD45RA+ naive and CD45RA-negative memory subsets. On this clone itself: Antigen: not known.

The sequenced sample consisted of naive CD4+ T cells sorted from blood. Subset of the sample: CD45RA+ positively selected. The clonotype was recovered from a man aged 25 to 40 in good health.

The CDR3 coding sequence is TGTGCCAGCAGTTTAAGTCACAATGAGCAGTTCTTC. It codes for CASSLSHNEQFF. This sequence joins TRBV6-1 and TRBJ2-1; D is uncertain. The CDR3 sequence is 12 residues long. Germline CDR1 reads MNHNS; CDR2 reads SASEGT. The germline V and J ends were trimmed by 5 bases and 5 bases, with 7 bases remaining between them.